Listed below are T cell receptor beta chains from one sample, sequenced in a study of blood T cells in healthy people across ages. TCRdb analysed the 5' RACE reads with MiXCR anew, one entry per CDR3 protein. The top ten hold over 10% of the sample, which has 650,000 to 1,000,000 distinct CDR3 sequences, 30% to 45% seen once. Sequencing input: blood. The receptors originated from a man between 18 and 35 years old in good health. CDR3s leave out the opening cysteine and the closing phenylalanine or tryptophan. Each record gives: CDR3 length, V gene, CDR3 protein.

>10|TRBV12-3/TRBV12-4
ATTVGNYGYT
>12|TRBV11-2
ASSLDWGDTEPF
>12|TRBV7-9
ASSSGAGRTEAF
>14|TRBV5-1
ASSRNPGPVENTQY
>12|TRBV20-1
SAPKLAGGYEQY
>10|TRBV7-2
ASSVQSGKLF
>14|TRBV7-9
ASSGDLGATNEKLF
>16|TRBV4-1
AGSFTGRPGKNTDTQY
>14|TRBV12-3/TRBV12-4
ASSLDSLGGQETQY
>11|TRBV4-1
ASSQAISNEQF
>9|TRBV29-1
SVERAHLRY
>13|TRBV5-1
ASSLELAGYNEQF
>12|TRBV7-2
ASSSGLAVDTQY
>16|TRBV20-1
SARDNRAGGATNEKLF
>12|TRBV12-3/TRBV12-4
ASSFGEGWQPQH
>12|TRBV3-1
ASSPMDRGQPQH